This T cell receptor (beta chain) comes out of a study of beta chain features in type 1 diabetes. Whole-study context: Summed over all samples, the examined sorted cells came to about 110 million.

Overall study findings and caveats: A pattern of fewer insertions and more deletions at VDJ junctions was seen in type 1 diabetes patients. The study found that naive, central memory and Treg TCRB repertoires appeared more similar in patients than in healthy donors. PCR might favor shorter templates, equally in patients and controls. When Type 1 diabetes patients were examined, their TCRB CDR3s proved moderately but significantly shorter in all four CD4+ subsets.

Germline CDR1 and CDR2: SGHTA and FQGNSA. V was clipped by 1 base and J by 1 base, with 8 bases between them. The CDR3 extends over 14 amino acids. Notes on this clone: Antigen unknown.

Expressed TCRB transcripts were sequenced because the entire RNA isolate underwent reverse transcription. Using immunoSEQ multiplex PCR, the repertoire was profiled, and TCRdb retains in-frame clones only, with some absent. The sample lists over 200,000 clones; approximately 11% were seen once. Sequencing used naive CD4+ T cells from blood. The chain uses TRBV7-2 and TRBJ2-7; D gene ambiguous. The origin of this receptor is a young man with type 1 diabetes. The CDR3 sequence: CASSLGSRSYEQYF. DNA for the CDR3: TGTGCCAGCAGCTTAGGGTCCAGGTCCTACGAGCAGTACTTC.